This entry is about one TCR beta chain. The data were taken from a study of shared clonotypes between healthy human individuals. V was cut by 6 bases and J by 8 bases, with 13 bases left in between. Germline CDR1 reads MDHEN; CDR2 reads SYDVKM. This CDR3 contains 12 residues. Sequencing was performed with immunoSEQ multiplex PCR; in TCRdb, only in-frame clones are kept and a portion is missing. Among around 510,000 clones listed, about 96% were seen once. In the CD4+ fraction, cells were divided into CD45RA+ naive and CD45RA-negative memory subsets. This chain links TRBV28 with TRBJ1-2; TRBD1 might be the D (5 bases). Sequencing used naive CD4+ T cells sorted from blood. Subset defined: CD45RA+ positively selected. The source of this sequence is a woman aged 25 to 45 in good health. CDR3 in DNA: TGTGCCAGCAGACCAGGGTTGGGAGGCTACACCTTC. Protein sequence: CASRPGLGGYTF.